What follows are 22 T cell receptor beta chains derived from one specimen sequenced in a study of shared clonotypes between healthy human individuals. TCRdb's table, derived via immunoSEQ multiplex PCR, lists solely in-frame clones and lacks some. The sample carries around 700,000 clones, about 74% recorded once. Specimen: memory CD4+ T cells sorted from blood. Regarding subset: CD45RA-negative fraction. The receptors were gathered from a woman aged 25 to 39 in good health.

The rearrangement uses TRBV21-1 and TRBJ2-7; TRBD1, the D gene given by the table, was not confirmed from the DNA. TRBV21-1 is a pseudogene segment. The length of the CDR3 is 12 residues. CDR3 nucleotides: TGTGCCAGCAGCAGGCAGGCCTACGAGCAGTACTTC. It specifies CASSRQAYEQYF.

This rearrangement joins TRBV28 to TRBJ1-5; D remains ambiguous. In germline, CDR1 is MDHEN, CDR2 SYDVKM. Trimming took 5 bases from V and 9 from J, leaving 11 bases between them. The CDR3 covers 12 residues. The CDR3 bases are TGTGCCAGCAGTCTGACGATCACGCCCCAGCATTTT. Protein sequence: CASSLTITPQHF.

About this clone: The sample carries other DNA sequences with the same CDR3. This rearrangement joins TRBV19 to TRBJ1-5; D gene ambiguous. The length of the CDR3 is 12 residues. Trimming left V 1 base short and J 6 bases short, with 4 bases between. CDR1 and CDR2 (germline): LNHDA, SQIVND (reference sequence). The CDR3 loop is CASSIVSQPQHF. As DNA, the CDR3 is TGTGCCAGTAGTATAGTGTCTCAGCCCCAGCATTTT.

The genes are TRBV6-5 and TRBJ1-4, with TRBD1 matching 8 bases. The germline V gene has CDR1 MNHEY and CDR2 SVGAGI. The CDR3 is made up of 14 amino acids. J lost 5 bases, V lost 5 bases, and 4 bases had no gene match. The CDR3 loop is CASSGGQGNEKLFF. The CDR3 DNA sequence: TGTGCCAGCAGTGGAGGACAGGGAAATGAAAAACTGTTTTTT.

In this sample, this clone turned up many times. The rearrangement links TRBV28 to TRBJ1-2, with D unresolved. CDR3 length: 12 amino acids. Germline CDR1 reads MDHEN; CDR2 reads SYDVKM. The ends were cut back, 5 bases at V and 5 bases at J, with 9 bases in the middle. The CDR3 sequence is CASSDEFYGYTF. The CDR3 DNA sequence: TGTGCCAGCAGTGATGAATTTTATGGCTACACCTTC.

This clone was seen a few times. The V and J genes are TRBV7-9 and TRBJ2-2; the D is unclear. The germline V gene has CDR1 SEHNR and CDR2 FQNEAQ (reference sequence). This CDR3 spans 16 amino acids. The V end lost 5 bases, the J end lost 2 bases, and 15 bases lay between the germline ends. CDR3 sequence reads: CASSKTAPENTGELFF. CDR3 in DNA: TGTGCCAGCAGCAAGACGGCCCCGGAAAACACCGGGGAGCTGTTTTTT.

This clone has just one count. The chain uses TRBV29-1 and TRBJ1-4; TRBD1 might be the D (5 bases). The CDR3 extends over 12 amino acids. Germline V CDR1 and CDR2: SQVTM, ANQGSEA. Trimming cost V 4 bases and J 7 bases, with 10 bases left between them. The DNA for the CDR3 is TGCAGCGTTGGGGGGGGAGGTGAAAAACTGTTTTTT. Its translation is CSVGGGGEKLFF.

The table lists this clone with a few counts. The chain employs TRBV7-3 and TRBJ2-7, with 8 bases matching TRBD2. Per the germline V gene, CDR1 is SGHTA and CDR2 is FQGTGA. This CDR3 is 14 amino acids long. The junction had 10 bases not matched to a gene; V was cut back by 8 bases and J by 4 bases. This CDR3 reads CASSPGGRLYEQYF. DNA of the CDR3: TGTGCCAGCTCCCCGGGCGGGAGGTTGTACGAGCAGTACTTC.

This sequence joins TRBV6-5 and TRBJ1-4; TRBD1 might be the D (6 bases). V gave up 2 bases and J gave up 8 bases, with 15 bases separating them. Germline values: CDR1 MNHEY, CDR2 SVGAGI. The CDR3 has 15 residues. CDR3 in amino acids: CASSYAGAVEEKLFF. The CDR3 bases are TGTGCCAGCAGTTACGCGGGGGCGGTGGAGGAAAAACTGTTTTTT.

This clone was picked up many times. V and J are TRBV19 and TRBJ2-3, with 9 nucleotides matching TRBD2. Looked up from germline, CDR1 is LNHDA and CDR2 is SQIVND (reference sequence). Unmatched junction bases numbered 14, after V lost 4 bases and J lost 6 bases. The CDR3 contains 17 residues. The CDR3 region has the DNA TGTGCCAGTAGTACCACAACAGCAGCGGGAGGTACGGATACGCAGTATTTT. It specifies CASSTTTAAGGTDTQYF.

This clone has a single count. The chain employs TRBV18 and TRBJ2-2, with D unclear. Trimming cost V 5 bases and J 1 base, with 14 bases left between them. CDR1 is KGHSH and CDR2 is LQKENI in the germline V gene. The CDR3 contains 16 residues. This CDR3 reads CASSTTSTENTGELFF. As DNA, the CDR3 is TGTGCCAGCTCAACAACGTCCACGGAGAACACCGGGGAGCTGTTTTTT.

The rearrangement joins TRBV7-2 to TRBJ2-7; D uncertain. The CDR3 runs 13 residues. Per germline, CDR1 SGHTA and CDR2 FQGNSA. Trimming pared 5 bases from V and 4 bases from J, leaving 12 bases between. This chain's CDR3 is CASSPRTIYEQYF. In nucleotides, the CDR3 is TGTGCCAGCAGCCCACGAACCATTTACGAGCAGTACTTC.

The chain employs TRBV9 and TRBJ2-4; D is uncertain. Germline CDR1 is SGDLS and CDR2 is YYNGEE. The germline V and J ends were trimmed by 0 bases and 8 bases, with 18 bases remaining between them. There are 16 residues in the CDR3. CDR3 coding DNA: TGTGCCAGCAGCGTAGGAGGCAGACCGGCCAGAGACATTCAGTACTTC. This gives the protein CASSVGGRPARDIQYF. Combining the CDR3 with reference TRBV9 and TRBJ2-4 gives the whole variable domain DSGVTQTPKHLITATGQRVTLRCSPRSGDLSVYWYQQSLDQGLQFLIQYYNGEERAKGNILERFSAQQFPDLHSELNLSSLELGDSALYFCASSVGGRPARDIQYFGAGTRLSVL.

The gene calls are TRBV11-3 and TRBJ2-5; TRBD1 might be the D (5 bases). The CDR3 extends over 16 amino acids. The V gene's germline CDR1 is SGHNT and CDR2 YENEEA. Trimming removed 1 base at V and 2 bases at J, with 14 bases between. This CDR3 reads CASSLGGTWNQETQYF. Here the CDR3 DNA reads TGTGCCAGCAGCTTAGGGGGCACCTGGAATCAAGAGACCCAGTACTTC.

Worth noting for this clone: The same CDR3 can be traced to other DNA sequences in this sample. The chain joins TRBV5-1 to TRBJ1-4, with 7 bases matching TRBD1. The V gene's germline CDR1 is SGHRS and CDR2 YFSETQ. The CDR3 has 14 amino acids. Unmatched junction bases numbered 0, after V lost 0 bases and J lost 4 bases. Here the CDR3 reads CASSLGQGNEKLFF. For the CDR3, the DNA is TGCGCCAGCAGCTTGGGACAGGGTAATGAAAAACTGTTTTTT.

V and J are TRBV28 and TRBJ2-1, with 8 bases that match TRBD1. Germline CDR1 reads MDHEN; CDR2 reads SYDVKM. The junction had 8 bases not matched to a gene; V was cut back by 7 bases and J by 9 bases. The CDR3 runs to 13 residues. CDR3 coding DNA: TGTGCCAGCATTCGACAGGGGCTTGGTGAGCAGTTCTTC. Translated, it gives CASIRQGLGEQFF.

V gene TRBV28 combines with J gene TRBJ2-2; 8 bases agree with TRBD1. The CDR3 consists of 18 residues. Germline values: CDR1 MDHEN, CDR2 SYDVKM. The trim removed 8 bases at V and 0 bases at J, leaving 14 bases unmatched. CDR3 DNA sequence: TGTGCCAGCCCGCACCTTCCGGGACAGGTCGCGAACACCGGGGAGCTGTTTTTT. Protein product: CASPHLPGQVANTGELFF.

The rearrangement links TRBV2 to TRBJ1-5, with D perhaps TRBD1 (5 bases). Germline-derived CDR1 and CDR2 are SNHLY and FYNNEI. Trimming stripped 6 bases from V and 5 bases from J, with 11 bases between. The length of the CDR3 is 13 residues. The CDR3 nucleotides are TGTGCCAGCAGGATGGAAGGGGATCAGCCCCAGCATTTT. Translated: CASRMEGDQPQHF. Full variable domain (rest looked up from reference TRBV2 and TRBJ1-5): EPEVTQTPSHQVTQMGQEVILRCVPISNHLYFYWYRQILGQKVEFLVSFYNNEISEKSEIFDDQFSVERPDGSNFTLKIRSTKLEDSAMYFCASRMEGDQPQHFGDGTRLSIL.

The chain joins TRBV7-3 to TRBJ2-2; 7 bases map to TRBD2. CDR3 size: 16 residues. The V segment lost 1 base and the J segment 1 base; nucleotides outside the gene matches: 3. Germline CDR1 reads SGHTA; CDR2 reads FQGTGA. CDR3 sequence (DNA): TGTGCCAGCAGCTTAATTCCTAGCGGGAACACCGGGGAGCTGTTTTTT. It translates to CASSLIPSGNTGELFF.

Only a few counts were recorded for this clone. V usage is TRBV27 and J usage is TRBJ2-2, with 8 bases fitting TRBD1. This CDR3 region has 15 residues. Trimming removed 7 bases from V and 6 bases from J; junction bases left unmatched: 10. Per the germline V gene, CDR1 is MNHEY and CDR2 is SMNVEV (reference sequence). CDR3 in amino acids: CASKPGQALSGELFF. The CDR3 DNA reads TGTGCCAGCAAACCGGGACAGGCGTTGTCCGGGGAGCTGTTTTTT.

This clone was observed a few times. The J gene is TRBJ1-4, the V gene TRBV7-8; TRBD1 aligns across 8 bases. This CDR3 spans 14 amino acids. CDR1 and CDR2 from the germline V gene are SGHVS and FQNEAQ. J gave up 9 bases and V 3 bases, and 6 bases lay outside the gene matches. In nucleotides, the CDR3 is TGTGCCAGCAGCTTCCCCGGGACAGGAAAAAAACTGTTTTTT. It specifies CASSFPGTGKKLFF.

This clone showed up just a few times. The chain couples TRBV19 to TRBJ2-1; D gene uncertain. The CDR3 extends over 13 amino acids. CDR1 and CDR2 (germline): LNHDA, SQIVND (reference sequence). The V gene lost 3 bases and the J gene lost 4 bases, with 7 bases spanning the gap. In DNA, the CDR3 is TGTGCCAGTAGTATGACCGGTTACAATGAGCAGTTCTTC. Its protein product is CASSMTGYNEQFF.